The T cell receptor beta chain described here comes from a study of blood T cells in healthy people across ages. The use of a sample-barcoded 5' primer and a J-beta primer mix characterized a second PCR of 7 to 11 cycles. From the 5' RACE reads, TCRdb called clonotypes with MiXCR, one entry per CDR3 protein. The table shows roughly 680,000 distinct CDR3 sequences, with about 51% occurring only once. The CDR3 has 15 amino acids. Germline assignment: CDR1 SGHAT and CDR2 FQNNGV. The V end lost 5 bases, the J end lost 0 bases, and 13 bases lay between the germline ends. Input material: blood. The receptor comes from a woman of 80 years or more in good health. The chain joins TRBV11-2 to TRBJ2-5, with D hard to call. The chain's CDR3 is CASSPPTAYQETQYF. Here the CDR3 DNA reads TGTGCCAGCAGCCCCCCGACGGCTTACCAAGAGACCCAGTACTTC.